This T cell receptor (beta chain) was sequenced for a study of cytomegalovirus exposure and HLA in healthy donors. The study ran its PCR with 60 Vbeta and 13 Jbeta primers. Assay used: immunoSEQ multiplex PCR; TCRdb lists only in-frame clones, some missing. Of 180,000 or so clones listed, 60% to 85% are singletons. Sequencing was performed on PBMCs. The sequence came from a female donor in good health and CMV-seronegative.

The DNA of the CDR3 is TGTGCCAGCAGCGAAATATCCAATGCGGACTATGGCTACACCTTC. It specifies CASSEISNADYGYTF. This chain connects TRBV5-4 to TRBJ1-2; no reliable D call. This CDR3 has 15 amino acids. Germline loops: CDR1 SGHNT, CDR2 YYREEE (reference sequence). The germline V and J ends were trimmed by 4 bases and 3 bases, with 16 bases remaining between them.